These T cell receptor beta chains were read from a single sample in a study of shared clonotypes between healthy human individuals. Generated by immunoSEQ multiplex PCR, the TCRdb table keeps only in-frame clones and is missing some. The table includes 400,000 to 550,000 clones, roughly 85% detected once. The sample taken for sequencing was PBMCs. Source of these receptors: a woman aged 40 to 50 in good health. Some clones in this sample may be carry-over from other donors' samples. The CDR3 runs from the conserved cysteine through the conserved F or W. A D gene is named only where the DNA matches it firmly. Expanded clones get a size class; other rows say once, few or many, or leave the size out.

j_call	v_call	cdr3_length	clone_size	d_call	cdr3_aa	cdr3_nt
TRBJ1-2	TRBV10-3	15	NA	NA	CAISESKAVNYGYTF	TGTGCCATCAGTGAGTCGAAGGCGGTTAACTATGGCTACACCTTC
TRBJ2-3	TRBV7-2	15	once	TRBD2	CASSRRLAGAHTQYF	TGTGCCAGCAGCCGTCGACTAGCGGGAGCTCATACGCAGTATTTT
TRBJ2-2	TRBV28	15	NA	NA	CASSLLAGTTGELFF	TGTGCCAGCAGTTTACTGGCGGGAACCACCGGGGAGCTGTTTTTT
TRBJ2-7	TRBV30	12	NA	NA	CAWSIQGYEQYF	TGTGCCTGGAGTATTCAGGGTTACGAGCAGTACTTC
TRBJ1-2	TRBV29-1	18	NA	NA	CSVDGHHVQSGDNYGYTF	TGCAGCGTTGATGGTCACCACGTCCAGTCGGGGGACAACTATGGCTACACCTTC
TRBJ2-3	TRBV7-9	17	NA	TRBD2	CASSFSGTSGTMDTQYF	TGTGCCAGCAGCTTTTCCGGGACTAGCGGGACAATGGATACGCAGTATTTT
TRBJ2-2	TRBV30	15	NA	NA	CAWSVGRVISGELFF	TGTGCCTGGAGTGTGGGAAGGGTGATATCCGGGGAGCTGTTTTTT
TRBJ1-2	TRBV7-2	15	few	NA	CASSLGTGANYGYTF	TGTGCCAGCAGCTTAGGTACAGGCGCTAACTATGGCTACACCTTC
TRBJ2-7	TRBV6-5	15	many	NA	CASSLSSLGSYEQYF	TGTGCCAGCAGCCTTAGCTCTTTGGGATCCTACGAGCAGTACTTC
TRBJ2-1	TRBV15	14	NA	NA	CATEDYPLYNEQFF	TGTGCCACCGAGGACTATCCGCTTTACAATGAGCAGTTCTTC
TRBJ1-3	TRBV10-3	15	NA	NA	CAISGAGSSGNTIYF	TGTGCCATCAGTGGGGCAGGCAGCTCTGGAAACACCATATATTTT
TRBJ2-1	TRBV20-1	11	few	TRBD2	CSATSGVEQFF	TGCAGTGCTACGAGCGGGGTAGAGCAGTTCTTC
TRBJ2-7	TRBV7-2	14	few	TRBD1	CASSSTGVSYEQYF	TGTGCCAGCAGCTCCACAGGGGTCTCCTACGAGCAGTACTTC
TRBJ2-1	TRBV4-1	16	once	NA	CASSQAVRAVNNEQFF	TGCGCCAGCAGCCAAGCAGTCCGGGCCGTGAACAATGAGCAGTTCTTC
TRBJ2-5	TRBV7-9	15	NA	NA	CASSLGTGLGETQYF	TGTGCCAGCAGCTTAGGAACGGGATTGGGGGAGACCCAGTACTTC
TRBJ1-1	TRBV19	14	NA	NA	CATRTLRKNTEAFF	TGTGCCACTAGAACCCTGCGGAAGAACACTGAAGCTTTCTTT
TRBJ1-4	TRBV7-2	14	NA	TRBD1	CASSVDRVVGKLFF	TGTGCCAGCAGCGTAGACAGGGTGGTTGGAAAACTGTTTTTT
TRBJ2-6	TRBV5-6	18	NA	TRBD1	CASSLRGTGSSGANVLTF	TGTGCCAGCAGCTTGAGAGGGACAGGCAGCTCTGGGGCCAACGTCCTGACTTTC
TRBJ1-5	TRBV15	15	NA	NA	CATSSGQYSNQPQHF	TGTGCCACCAGCAGTGGACAGTACAGCAATCAGCCCCAGCATTTT
TRBJ2-5	TRBV5-1	15	NA	NA	CASSLMGLVQETQYF	TGCGCCAGCAGCTTGATGGGACTCGTACAAGAGACCCAGTACTTC
TRBJ2-1	TRBV7-8	15	NA	TRBD2	CASRRLAGVYNEQFF	TGTGCCAGCAGAAGACTAGCGGGAGTCTACAATGAGCAGTTCTTC
TRBJ1-1	TRBV7-9	12	NA	TRBD1	CASSPDRGKAFF	TGTGCCAGCAGCCCCGACAGGGGGAAAGCTTTCTTT
TRBJ1-3	TRBV10-3	15	once	NA	CAPNGPGLAGNTIYF	TGTGCCCCCAACGGACCCGGTTTGGCTGGAAACACCATATATTTT
TRBJ1-5	TRBV4-2	12	few	NA	CASSQGRDSQHF	TGTGCCAGCAGCCAAGGCCGGGACTCCCAGCATTTT
TRBJ2-3	TRBV11-1	15	NA	NA	CASSFVAYPTDTQYF	TGTGCCAGCAGCTTCGTCGCTTACCCCACAGATACGCAGTATTTT
TRBJ2-7	TRBV5-4	13	few	TRBD2	CASSLQRGNEQYF	TGTGCCAGCAGCTTGCAGCGGGGGAACGAGCAGTACTTC
TRBJ2-5	TRBV28	17	NA	TRBD2	CASSLGLTSGRAETQYF	TGTGCCAGCAGTTTAGGGCTTACTAGCGGGAGGGCGGAGACCCAGTACTTC
TRBJ2-1	TRBV7-8	14	NA	TRBD1	CASSVRTGSNEQFF	TGTGCCAGCAGCGTACGGACAGGGTCCAATGAGCAGTTCTTC
TRBJ1-5	TRBV2	15	NA	NA	CASSDRGIGNQPQHF	TGTGCCAGCAGTGATCGGGGGATTGGCAATCAGCCCCAGCATTTT
TRBJ2-7	TRBV30	12	NA	NA	CAWSVGRYEQYF	TGTGCCTGGAGTGTAGGCCGCTACGAGCAGTACTTC
TRBJ2-2	TRBV18	15	once	TRBD1	CASSPGQGAAGELFF	TGTGCCAGCTCACCGGGACAGGGGGCGGCCGGGGAGCTGTTTTTT
TRBJ2-1	TRBV19	17	NA	TRBD2	CASSIGRTSGSWYEQFF	TGTGCCAGTAGTATTGGCCGGACTAGCGGGAGTTGGTATGAGCAGTTCTTC
TRBJ2-7	TRBV15	13	once	NA	CATSRPSRHEQYF	TGTGCCACCAGCAGGCCTTCTCGGCACGAGCAGTACTTC
TRBJ2-7	TRBV30	12	NA	NA	CAWSVGYYEQYF	TGTGCCTGGAGTGTAGGATACTACGAGCAGTACTTC
TRBJ1-2	TRBV18	14	NA	NA	CASSPPEGFYGYTF	TGTGCCAGCTCACCACCGGAAGGGTTCTATGGCTACACCTTC
TRBJ2-7	TRBV10-3	16	NA	NA	CAISEGSPVNSYEQYF	TGTGCCATCAGTGAAGGCTCTCCGGTTAACTCCTACGAGCAGTACTTC
TRBJ2-7	TRBV29-1	14	once	TRBD1	CSARGGTGGDEQYF	TGCAGCGCCCGAGGGGGGACAGGGGGCGACGAGCAGTACTTC
TRBJ2-3	TRBV7-9	15	NA	NA	CASSPGIIAQDTQYF	TGTGCCAGCAGCCCCGGTATCATCGCCCAGGATACGCAGTATTTT
TRBJ1-4	TRBV14	14	NA	NA	CASSPSPRREKLFF	TGTGCCAGCAGCCCTAGCCCGAGAAGGGAAAAACTGTTTTTT
TRBJ2-7	TRBV4-3	14	NA	NA	CASSQEGQGYEQYF	TGCGCCAGCAGCCAAGAGGGGCAGGGGTACGAGCAGTACTTC
TRBJ2-3	TRBV6-5	14	NA	NA	CASSPDRTYHTQYF	TGTGCCAGCAGCCCAGACAGGACATATCATACGCAGTATTTT
TRBJ1-2	TRBV29-1	14	few	TRBD1	CSGETGVGNYGYTF	TGCAGCGGAGAGACAGGGGTTGGCAACTATGGCTACACCTTC
TRBJ2-1	TRBV5-1	14	NA	TRBD2	CASSLTSGSNEQFF	TGCGCCAGCAGCTTGACTAGCGGGAGTAATGAGCAGTTCTTC